This T cell receptor (beta chain) was obtained from a study of T cells after yellow fever vaccination. For the study at large: SMART-Seq v4 Ultra Low Input prepared libraries from low-cell fractions. Study-wide results and caveats: FACS-sorted repertoires might harbor abundant contaminating clonotypes from the bulk population. Weaker overall was a secondary response that nonetheless peaked faster, on day 5 versus 15.

This clonotype was counted at least ten times. Its antigen is not known. TCRdb redid the calling of the 5' RACE reads with MiXCR, one entry per CDR3 protein. The top ten hold under 20% of the sample, which has more than 200,000 distinct CDR3 sequences, around 3.5% seen once. Looked up from germline, CDR1 is LGHDT and CDR2 is YNNKEL (reference sequence). CDR3 length: 13 amino acids. V shed 1 base and J shed 13 bases, with 16 bases lying between them. The sequence came from a man between 18 and 35 years old who received the YFV17D yellow fever vaccine. The chain links TRBV3-1 to TRBJ1-2; D not resolved. The sample consisted of PBMCs, taken 15 days after the yellow fever booster vaccination. CDR3 region: CASSQGETALFTF. The CDR3 nucleotides are TGTGCCAGCAGCCAAGGTGAAACTGCTCTTTTCACCTTC.